The 22 T cell receptor beta chains below come from one sample, sequenced in a study of shared clonotypes between healthy human individuals. The method was immunoSEQ multiplex PCR; TCRdb's version includes in-frame clones alone and lacks a portion of them. The data contain 2 million to 2.5 million clones, 80% to 95% of them singletons. The sequenced material came from naive CD4+ T cells from PBMCs. Subset given: CD45RA+ positively selected. These TCRs come from a young man in good health. Some clones in this sample may be carry-over from other donors' samples.

With regard to this clone: Mismatch with germline at one junction end may stem from a read error. The chain is built from TRBV7-9 and TRBJ1-1; D gene ambiguous. CDR3 size: 13 residues. The germline CDR1 and CDR2 sequences are SEHNR and FQNEAQ (reference sequence). CDR3 region: CASSLAPASEAFF. The CDR3 bases are TGTGCCAGCAGCCTAGCCCCGGCCAGTGAAGCTTTCTTT.

J is TRBJ1-1 and V is TRBV19, with D possibly matching TRBD1 (5 bases). V was cut by 0 bases and J by 5 bases, with 19 bases left in between. Germline assignment: CDR1 LNHDA and CDR2 SQIVND (reference sequence). The CDR3 runs 17 residues. The DNA for the CDR3 is TGTGCCAGTAGTATAGATCAGGACAAACCTCCGGGGACTGAAGCTTTCTTT. Translated: CASSIDQDKPPGTEAFF.

The rearrangement uses TRBV29-1 and TRBJ2-1; 8 bases are shared with TRBD2. Germline lookup yields CDR1 SQVTM and CDR2 ANQGSEA. There are 12 residues in the CDR3. V dropped 6 bases and J dropped 7; count of bases not matched to a gene: 5. The CDR3 here is CSVSGLENEQFF. The CDR3 DNA reads as TGCAGCGTGTCGGGACTAGAGAATGAGCAGTTCTTC.

The chain combines TRBV5-1 with TRBJ2-5; tentatively, D is TRBD1 (5 bases). CDR1 and CDR2 from the germline V gene are SGHRS and YFSETQ. V was pared by 0 bases and J by 2 bases, with 8 bases between. CDR3 size: 14 residues. The CDR3 loop is CASSLERQQETQYF. CDR3 nucleotide sequence: TGCGCCAGCAGCTTGGAAAGACAGCAAGAGACCCAGTACTTC.

CDR3 sequence reads: CASRHRRDREHEQYF. The CDR3 coding sequence is TGTGCAAGTCGCCACCGCCGGGACAGGGAACACGAGCAGTACTTC. The chain recombines TRBV12-2 with TRBJ2-7; TRBD1 is the table's D call, not checked against the DNA. TRBV12-2 is recorded as a pseudogene. The CDR3 is made up of 15 amino acids.

The chain uses TRBV19 and TRBJ2-1, with 14 bases lining up with TRBD2. V lost 4 bases, J lost 2 bases, and 4 bases stayed unmatched. This CDR3 region has 17 residues. Germline assignment: CDR1 LNHDA and CDR2 SQIVND (reference sequence). CDR3 sequence: CASSTRTSGRTYNEQFF. DNA for the CDR3: TGTGCCAGTAGTACCCGGACTAGCGGGAGGACCTACAATGAGCAGTTCTTC.

V gene TRBV19 combines with J gene TRBJ1-1; 9 bases line up with TRBD1. Germline V gives CDR1 LNHDA, CDR2 SQIVND (reference sequence). This CDR3 contains 11 residues. V shed 8 bases, J shed 11 bases, and the junction held 6 bases outside the gene matches. CDR3 residues: CASWGQGGAFF. The CDR3 DNA is TGTGCCAGTTGGGGACAGGGAGGCGCTTTCTTT. The whole variable domain, remainder taken from reference TRBV19 and TRBJ1-1, is DGGITQSPKYLFRKEGQNVTLSCEQNLNHDAMYWYRQDPGQGLRLIYYSQIVNDFQKGDIAEGYSVSREKKESFPLTVTSAQKNPTAFYLCASWGQGGAFFGQGTRLTVV.

The chain carries TRBV27 and TRBJ1-1; tentatively, D is TRBD1 (5 bases). This CDR3 region has 15 residues. The ends were cut back, 8 bases at V and 3 bases at J, with 19 bases in the middle. From germline, CDR1 is MNHEY and CDR2 SMNVEV (reference sequence). CDR3 sequence (DNA): TGTGCCAGCCTACCTTGGGCAGGCAGGGACACTGAAGCTTTCTTT. Translating it yields CASLPWAGRDTEAFF.

The CDR3 sequence is CAWSHGQGAQGNTIYF. The CDR3 bases are TGTGCCTGGAGCCACGGACAGGGGGCGCAAGGAAACACCATATATTTT. This chain uses TRBV30 with TRBJ1-3; 11 bases fit TRBD1. J lost 4 bases, V lost 3 bases, and 8 bases had no gene match. The CDR3 runs to 16 residues. Germline V gene lookup returns CDR1 GTSNPN and CDR2 SVGIG (reference sequence).

The chain has TRBV9 and TRBJ2-5; perhaps TRBD1 as D (5 bases). V lost 0 bases and J lost 2, with 14 bases in between. Germline CDR1 is SGDLS and CDR2 is YYNGEE. This CDR3 has 16 residues. The CDR3 here is CASSVEGIRPQETQYF. The CDR3 nucleotides are TGTGCCAGCAGCGTAGAGGGGATCCGGCCACAAGAGACCCAGTACTTC. Full variable domain (rest looked up from reference TRBV9 and TRBJ2-5): DSGVTQTPKHLITATGQRVTLRCSPRSGDLSVYWYQQSLDQGLQFLIQYYNGEERAKGNILERFSAQQFPDLHSELNLSSLELGDSALYFCASSVEGIRPQETQYFGPGTRLLVL.

The chain links TRBV20-1 to TRBJ2-7; unclear D gene. The CDR3 runs 11 residues. V lost 6 bases and J lost 4, with 10 bases in between. Per the germline V gene, CDR1 is DFQATT and CDR2 is SNEGSKA (reference sequence). The CDR3 protein is CSAPPSYEQYF. The DNA for the CDR3 is TGCAGTGCCCCCCCGTCTTACGAGCAGTACTTC.

Note on this clone: Within the sample, other DNA sequences also encode this same CDR3. The chain combines TRBV5-1 with TRBJ1-4; D unresolved. The germline V gene has CDR1 SGHRS and CDR2 YFSETQ. The CDR3 spans 13 residues. The germline V and J ends were trimmed by 2 bases and 3 bases, with 5 bases remaining between them. The CDR3 loop is CASSLSPNEKLFF. The CDR3 DNA follows: TGCGCCAGCAGCTTAAGCCCTAATGAAAAACTGTTTTTT.

This clone was observed once. This sample also contains other DNA sequences that code for the same CDR3. The chain combines TRBV4-1 with TRBJ2-1; 8 nucleotides agree with TRBD2. The CDR3 spans 15 residues. The ends lost 5 bases at V and 0 bases at J; junction bases unmatched: 3. Germline CDR1 MGHRA, CDR2 YSYEKL. The CDR3 DNA reads as TGCGCCAGCAGCTTAAGCGGGAGCTCCTACAATGAGCAGTTCTTC. This encodes CASSLSGSSYNEQFF.

The J gene is TRBJ1-1, the V gene TRBV7-2; possibly TRBD1 for D (5 bases). There are 12 residues in the CDR3. The germline V and J ends were trimmed by 1 base and 9 bases, with 9 bases remaining between them. The germline V gene has CDR1 SGHTA and CDR2 FQGNSA. CDR3 protein: CASSLENRKAFF. The CDR3 DNA sequence: TGTGCCAGCAGCTTAGAGAACAGGAAAGCTTTCTTT.

This rearrangement joins TRBV9 to TRBJ2-4, with a weak D call TRBD2 (5 bases). V was shortened by 1 base and J by 0 bases, with 11 bases between the two germline ends. Germline V CDR1 and CDR2: SGDLS, YYNGEE. This CDR3 comprises 16 residues. CDR3: CASSVYGEKAKNIQYF. CDR3 sequence (DNA): TGTGCCAGCAGCGTATACGGGGAGAAAGCCAAAAACATTCAGTACTTC.

The V call is TRBV23-1, the J call TRBJ2-7; D remains ambiguous. TRBV23-1 is reported as an ORF; its role is uncertain. This CDR3 has 12 residues. Between the trimmed V and J ends, which lost 8 bases and 0 bases, there was a span of 8 bases. This chain's CDR3 is CASLVSSYEQYF. The CDR3, as DNA: TGCGCCAGCCTGGTTAGCTCCTACGAGCAGTACTTC.

V and J are TRBV19 and TRBJ2-7; D is ambiguous. Deletions cut 10 bases from V and 1 base from J, with 23 bases between. Germline lookup yields CDR1 LNHDA and CDR2 SQIVND (reference sequence). The CDR3 covers 16 residues. The CDR3 bases are TGTGCCACCAGTAGGGCTTTGGGGATAACTTCCTACGAGCAGTACTTC. This sequence encodes CATSRALGITSYEQYF.

The rearrangement joins TRBV5-6 to TRBJ2-3, with a possible D match to TRBD1 (6 bases). The CDR3 runs to 14 residues. Trimming cost V 3 bases and J 2 bases, with 10 bases left between them. Germline CDR1 and CDR2: SGHDT and YYEEEE. The CDR3 is CASSWTANTDTQYF. The CDR3 DNA reads as TGTGCCAGCAGCTGGACAGCGAACACAGATACGCAGTATTTT.

The gene calls are TRBV28 and TRBJ2-1; possibly TRBD1 for D (6 bases). This CDR3 is 13 amino acids long. CDR1 is MDHEN, CDR2 SYDVKM, per germline. V was clipped by 5 bases and J by 15 bases, with 20 bases between them. This CDR3 reads CASSAAKPGHAFF. The DNA of the CDR3 is TGTGCCAGCAGTGCTGCAAAACCGGGACATGCGTTCTTC.

The chain joins TRBV2 to TRBJ1-2; TRBD1 agrees at 9 bases. The trim removed 4 bases at V and 4 bases at J, leaving 7 bases unmatched. CDR3 length equals 15 residues. The V gene's germline CDR1 is SNHLY and CDR2 FYNNEI. In DNA, the CDR3 is TGTGCCAGCAGTGCCCTGGGACAGGGCGGCTATGGCTACACCTTC. This sequence encodes CASSALGQGGYGYTF.

The chain joins TRBV14 to TRBJ2-7; TRBD2 is a possible D gene (5 bases). The CDR3 runs 15 residues. The germline V gene has CDR1 SGHDN and CDR2 FVKESK. Trimming cost V 4 bases and J 4 bases, with 17 bases left between them. CDR3 sequence (DNA): TGTGCCAGCAGCCCGCGACCGGGATCCGTTTACGAGCAGTACTTC. It yields the protein CASSPRPGSVYEQYF.

The chain recombines TRBV7-9 with TRBJ1-4, with TRBD1 matching 9 bases. J was trimmed by 3 bases and V by 3 bases; bases with no gene match: 11. This CDR3 has 18 amino acids. Germline V gives CDR1 SEHNR, CDR2 FQNEAQ (reference sequence). The CDR3 DNA is TGTGCCAGCAGCTTTCTGACAGGGGGAGCAGTTGCTAATGAAAAACTGTTTTTT. This codes for CASSFLTGGAVANEKLFF.